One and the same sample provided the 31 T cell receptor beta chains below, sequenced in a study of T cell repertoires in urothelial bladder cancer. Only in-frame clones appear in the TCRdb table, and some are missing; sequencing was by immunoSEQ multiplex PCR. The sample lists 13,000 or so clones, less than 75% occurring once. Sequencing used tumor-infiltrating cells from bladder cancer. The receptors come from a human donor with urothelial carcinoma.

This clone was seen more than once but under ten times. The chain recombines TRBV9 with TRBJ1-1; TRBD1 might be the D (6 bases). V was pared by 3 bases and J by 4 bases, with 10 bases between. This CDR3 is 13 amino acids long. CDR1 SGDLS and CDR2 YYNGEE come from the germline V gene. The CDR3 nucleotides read TGTGCCAGCAGCGCACAGGGAGGCACTGAAGCTTTCTTT. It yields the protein CASSAQGGTEAFF. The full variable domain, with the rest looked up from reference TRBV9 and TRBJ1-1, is DSGVTQTPKHLITATGQRVTLRCSPRSGDLSVYWYQQSLDQGLQFLIQYYNGEERAKGNILERFSAQQFPDLHSELNLSSLELGDSALYFCASSAQGGTEAFFGQGTRLTVV.

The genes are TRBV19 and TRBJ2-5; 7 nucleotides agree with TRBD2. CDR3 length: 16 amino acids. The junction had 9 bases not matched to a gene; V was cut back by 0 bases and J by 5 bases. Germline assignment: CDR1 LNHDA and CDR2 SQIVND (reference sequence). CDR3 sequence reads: CASSIDKSGGRETQYF. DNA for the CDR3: TGTGCCAGTAGTATAGATAAGTCGGGGGGTAGGGAGACCCAGTACTTC.

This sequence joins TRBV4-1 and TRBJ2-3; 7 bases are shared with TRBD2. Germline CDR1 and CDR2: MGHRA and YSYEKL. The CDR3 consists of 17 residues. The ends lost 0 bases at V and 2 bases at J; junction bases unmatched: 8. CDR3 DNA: TGCGCCAGCAGCCAAGATGGGGGGGGGTTAAACACAGATACGCAGTATTTT. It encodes CASSQDGGGLNTDTQYF.

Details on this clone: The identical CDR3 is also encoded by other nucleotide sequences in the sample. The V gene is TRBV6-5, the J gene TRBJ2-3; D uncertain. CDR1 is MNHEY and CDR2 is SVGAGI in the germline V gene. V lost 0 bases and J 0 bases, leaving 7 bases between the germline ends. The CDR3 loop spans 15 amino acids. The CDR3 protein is CASSYSGTSTDTQYF. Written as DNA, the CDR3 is TGTGCCAGCAGTTACTCAGGCACAAGCACAGATACGCAGTATTTT.

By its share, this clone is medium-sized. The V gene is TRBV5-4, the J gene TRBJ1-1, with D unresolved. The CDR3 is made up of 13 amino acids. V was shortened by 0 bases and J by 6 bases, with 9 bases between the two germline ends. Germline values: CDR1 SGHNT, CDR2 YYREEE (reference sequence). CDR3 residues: CASSLGNSAEAFF. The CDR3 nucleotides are TGTGCCAGCAGCTTGGGGAACAGCGCTGAAGCTTTCTTT. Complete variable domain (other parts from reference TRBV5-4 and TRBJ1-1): ETGVTQSPTHLIKTRGQQVTLRCSSQSGHNTVSWYQQALGQGPQFIFQYYREEENGRGNFPPRFSGLQFPNYSSELNVNALELDDSALYLCASSLGNSAEAFFGQGTRLTVV.

CDR3 loop: CASSYSGIQETQYF. The CDR3 DNA follows: TGTGCCAGCAGTTACTCAGGGATCCAAGAGACCCAGTACTTC. The chain combines TRBV6-5 with TRBJ2-5; no clear D. The CDR3 extends over 14 amino acids. The V gene's germline CDR1 is MNHEY and CDR2 SVGAGI. The V end lost 0 bases, the J end lost 1 base, and 6 bases lay between the germline ends.

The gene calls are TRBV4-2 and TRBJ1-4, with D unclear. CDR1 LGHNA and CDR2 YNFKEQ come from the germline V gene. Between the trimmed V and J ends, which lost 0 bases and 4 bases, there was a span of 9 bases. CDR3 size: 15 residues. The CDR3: CASSQDYSFNEKLFF. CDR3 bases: TGTGCCAGCAGCCAAGATTACAGCTTTAATGAAAAACTGTTTTTT.

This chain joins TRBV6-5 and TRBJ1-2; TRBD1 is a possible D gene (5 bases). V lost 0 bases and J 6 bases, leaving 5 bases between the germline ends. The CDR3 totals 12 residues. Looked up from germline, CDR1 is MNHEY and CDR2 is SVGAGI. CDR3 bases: TGTGCCAGCAGTTACTCGGGGGATGGCTACACCTTC. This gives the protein CASSYSGDGYTF.

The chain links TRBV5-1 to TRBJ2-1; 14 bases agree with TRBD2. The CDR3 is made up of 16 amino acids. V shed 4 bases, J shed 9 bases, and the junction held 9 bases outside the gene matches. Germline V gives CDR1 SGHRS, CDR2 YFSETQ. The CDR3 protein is CASSASTSGGAGEQFF. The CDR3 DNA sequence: TGCGCCAGCAGCGCCTCGACTAGCGGGGGGGCCGGTGAGCAGTTCTTC.

The CDR3: CASSLYARGETQYF. CDR3 sequence (DNA): TGTGCCAGCAGCTTATATGCCAGGGGAGAGACCCAGTACTTC. This chain joins TRBV7-2 and TRBJ2-5; tentative D call: TRBD1 (6 bases). V lost 2 bases and J 4 bases, leaving 11 bases between the germline ends. Germline V gene sequence: CDR1 SGHTA, CDR2 FQGNSA. The CDR3 is made up of 14 amino acids. Together with reference TRBV7-2 and TRBJ2-5, the CDR3 gives the full variable domain: GAGVSQSPSNKVTEKGKDVELRCDPISGHTALYWYRQSLGQGLEFLIYFQGNSAPDKSGLPSDRFSAERTGGSVSTLTIQRTQQEDSAVYLCASSLYARGETQYFGPGTRLLVL.

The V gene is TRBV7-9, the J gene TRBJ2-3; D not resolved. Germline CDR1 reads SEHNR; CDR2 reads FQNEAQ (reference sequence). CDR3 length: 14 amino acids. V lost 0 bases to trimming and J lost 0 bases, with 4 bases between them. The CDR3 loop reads CASSLAGSTDTQYF. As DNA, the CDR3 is TGTGCCAGCAGCTTAGCGGGCAGCACAGATACGCAGTATTTT.

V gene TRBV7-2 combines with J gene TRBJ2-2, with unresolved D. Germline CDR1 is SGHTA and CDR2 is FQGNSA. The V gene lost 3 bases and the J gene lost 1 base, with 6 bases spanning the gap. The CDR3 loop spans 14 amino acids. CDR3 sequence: CASSFAGNTGELFF. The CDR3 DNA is TGTGCCAGCAGCTTTGCAGGGAACACCGGGGAGCTGTTTTTT.

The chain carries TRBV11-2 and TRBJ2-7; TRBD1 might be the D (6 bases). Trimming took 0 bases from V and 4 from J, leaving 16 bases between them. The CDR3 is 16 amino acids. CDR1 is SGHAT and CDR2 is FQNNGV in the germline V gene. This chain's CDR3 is CASSLDLMGAAYEQYV. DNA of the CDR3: TGTGCCAGCAGCTTAGATCTAATGGGGGCGGCGTACGAGCAGTACGTC.

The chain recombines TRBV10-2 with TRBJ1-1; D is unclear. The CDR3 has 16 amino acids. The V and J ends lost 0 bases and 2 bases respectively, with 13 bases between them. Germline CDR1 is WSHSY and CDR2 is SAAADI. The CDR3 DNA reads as TGCGCCAGCAGTGAGTCGGTAGCCACGGCCAACACTGAAGCTTTCTTT. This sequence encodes CASSESVATANTEAFF.

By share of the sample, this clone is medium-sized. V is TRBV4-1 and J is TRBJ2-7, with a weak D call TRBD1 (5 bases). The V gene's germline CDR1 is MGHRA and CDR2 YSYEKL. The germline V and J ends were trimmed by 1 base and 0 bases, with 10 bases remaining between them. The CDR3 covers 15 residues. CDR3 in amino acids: CASSQVDDSSYEQYF. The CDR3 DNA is TGCGCCAGCAGCCAAGTTGATGACAGCTCCTACGAGCAGTACTTC.

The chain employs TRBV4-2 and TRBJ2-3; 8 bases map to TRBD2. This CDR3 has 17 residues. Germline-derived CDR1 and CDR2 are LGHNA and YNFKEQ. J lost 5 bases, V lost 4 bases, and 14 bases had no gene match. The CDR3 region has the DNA TGTGCCAGCAGCCCCTCCACCGGGGGGGCAATCATAGATACGCAGTATTTT. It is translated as CASSPSTGGAIIDTQYF.

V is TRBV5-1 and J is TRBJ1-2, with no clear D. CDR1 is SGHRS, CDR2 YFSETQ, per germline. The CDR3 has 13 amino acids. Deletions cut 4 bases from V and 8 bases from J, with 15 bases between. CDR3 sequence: CASSPERTGGYTF. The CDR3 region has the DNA TGCGCCAGCAGCCCGGAAAGGACTGGAGGCTACACCTTC. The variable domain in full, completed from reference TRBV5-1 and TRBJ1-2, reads KAGVTQTPRYLIKTRGQQVTLSCSPISGHRSVSWYQQTPGQGLQFLFEYFSETQRNKGNFPGRFSGRQFSNSRSEMNVSTLELGDSALYLCASSPERTGGYTFGSGTRLTVV.

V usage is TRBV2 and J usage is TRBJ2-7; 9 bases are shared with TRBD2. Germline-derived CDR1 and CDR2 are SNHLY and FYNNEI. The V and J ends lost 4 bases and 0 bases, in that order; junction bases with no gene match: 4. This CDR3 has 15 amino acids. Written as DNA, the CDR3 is TGTGCCAGCAGTGGGAGCGGGGGGTTCTCCTACGAGCAGTACTTC. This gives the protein CASSGSGGFSYEQYF.

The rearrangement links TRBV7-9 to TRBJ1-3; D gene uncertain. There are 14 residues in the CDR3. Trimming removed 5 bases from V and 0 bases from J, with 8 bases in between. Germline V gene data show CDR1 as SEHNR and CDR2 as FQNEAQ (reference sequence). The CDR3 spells CASSPRGSGNTIYF. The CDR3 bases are TGTGCCAGCAGCCCCCGGGGCTCTGGAAACACCATATATTTT.

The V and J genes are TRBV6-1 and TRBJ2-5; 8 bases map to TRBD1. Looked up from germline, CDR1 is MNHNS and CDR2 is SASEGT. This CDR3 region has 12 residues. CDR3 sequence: CASQGAGETQYF. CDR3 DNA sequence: TGTGCGAGCCAGGGGGCGGGAGAGACCCAGTACTTC.

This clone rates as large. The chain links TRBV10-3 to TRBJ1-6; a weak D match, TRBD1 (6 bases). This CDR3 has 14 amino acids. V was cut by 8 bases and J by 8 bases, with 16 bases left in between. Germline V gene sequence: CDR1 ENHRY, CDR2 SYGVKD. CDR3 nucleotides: TGTGCCATCGGGGGGCAGGGCCGGGATTCACCCCTCCACTTT. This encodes CAIGGQGRDSPLHF.

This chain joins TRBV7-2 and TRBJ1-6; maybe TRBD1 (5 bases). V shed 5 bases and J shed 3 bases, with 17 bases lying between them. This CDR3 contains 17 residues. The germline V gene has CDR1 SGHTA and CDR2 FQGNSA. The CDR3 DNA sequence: TGTGCCAGCAGCCCGGGGGGTTATCCACTCTATAATTCACCCCTCCACTTT. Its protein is CASSPGGYPLYNSPLHF.

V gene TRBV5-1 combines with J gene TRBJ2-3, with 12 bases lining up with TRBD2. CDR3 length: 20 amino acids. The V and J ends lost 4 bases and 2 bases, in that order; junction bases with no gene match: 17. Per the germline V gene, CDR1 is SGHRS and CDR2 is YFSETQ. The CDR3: CASSPWTSGERVPSTDTQYF. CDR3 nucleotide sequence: TGCGCCAGCAGCCCCTGGACTAGCGGGGAACGCGTACCATCCACAGATACGCAGTATTTT.

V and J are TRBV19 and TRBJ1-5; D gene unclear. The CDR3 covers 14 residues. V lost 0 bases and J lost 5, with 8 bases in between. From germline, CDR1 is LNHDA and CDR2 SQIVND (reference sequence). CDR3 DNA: TGTGCCAGTAGTATAGAGGACGAGGATCAGCCCCAGCATTTT. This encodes CASSIEDEDQPQHF.

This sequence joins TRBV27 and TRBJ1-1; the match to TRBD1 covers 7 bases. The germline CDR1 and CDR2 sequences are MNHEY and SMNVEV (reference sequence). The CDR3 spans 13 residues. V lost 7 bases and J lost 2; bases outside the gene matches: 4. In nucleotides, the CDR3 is TGTGCCAGCACGGACAGGAAAAACACTGAAGCTTTCTTT. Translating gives CASTDRKNTEAFF.

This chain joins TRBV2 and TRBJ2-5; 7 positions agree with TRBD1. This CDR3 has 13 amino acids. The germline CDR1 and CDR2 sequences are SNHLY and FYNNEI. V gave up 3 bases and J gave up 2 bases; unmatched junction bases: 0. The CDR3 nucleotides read TGTGCCAGCAGTGAGGGACAGCAAGAGACCCAGTACTTC. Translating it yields CASSEGQQETQYF.

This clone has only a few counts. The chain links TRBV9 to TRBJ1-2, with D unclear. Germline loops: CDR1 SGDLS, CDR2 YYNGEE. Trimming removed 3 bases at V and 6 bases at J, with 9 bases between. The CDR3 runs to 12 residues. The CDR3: CASSGLVNGYTF. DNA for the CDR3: TGTGCCAGCAGCGGCTTGGTGAATGGCTACACCTTC.

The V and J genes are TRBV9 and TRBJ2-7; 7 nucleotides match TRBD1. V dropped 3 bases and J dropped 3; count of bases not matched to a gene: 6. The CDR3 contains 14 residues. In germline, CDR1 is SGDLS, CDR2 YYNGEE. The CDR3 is CASSARDSSYEQYF. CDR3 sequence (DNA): TGTGCCAGCAGCGCCCGGGACAGTAGCTACGAGCAGTACTTC.

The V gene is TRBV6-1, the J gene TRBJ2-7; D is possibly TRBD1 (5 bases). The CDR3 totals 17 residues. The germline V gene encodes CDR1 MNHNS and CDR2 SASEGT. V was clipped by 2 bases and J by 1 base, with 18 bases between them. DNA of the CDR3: TGTGCCAGCAGTGAATTGTGGCAGGGTATAAGGTCCTACGAGCAGTACTTC. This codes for CASSELWQGIRSYEQYF.

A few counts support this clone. The chain's CDR3 is CASSEGSQPQHF. The CDR3 nucleotides are TGTGCCAGCAGTGAGGGGAGTCAGCCCCAGCATTTT. V is TRBV2 and J is TRBJ1-5, with D unresolved. The germline V and J ends were trimmed by 3 bases and 6 bases, with 6 bases remaining between them. The CDR3 runs to 12 residues. Per the germline V gene, CDR1 is SNHLY and CDR2 is FYNNEI.

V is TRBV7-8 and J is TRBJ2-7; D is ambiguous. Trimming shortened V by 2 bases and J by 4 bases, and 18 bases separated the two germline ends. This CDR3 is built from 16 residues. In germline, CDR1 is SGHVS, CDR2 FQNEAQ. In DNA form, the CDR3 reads TGTGCCAGCAGCTTATTATCCACCCCGGGCCTTTACGAGCAGTACTTC. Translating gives CASSLLSTPGLYEQYF.